These 31 T cell receptor beta chains were all obtained from the same sample, sequenced in a study of beta chain features in type 1 diabetes. The study, taken as a whole, reports: All four CD4+ subsets of Type 1 diabetes patients contained TCRB CDR3s that were moderately but significantly shorter.

Their specific antigens are unknown. Reverse transcribing all isolated RNA meant expressed TCRB transcripts were sequenced. Method: immunoSEQ multiplex PCR; TCRdb's copy keeps in-frame clones and lacks some. Among under 400,000 clones listed, about 12% were seen once. Sequencing input: naive CD4+ T cells from blood. Receptors originate from a woman between 18 and 29 years old with type 1 diabetes.

The genes are TRBV6-6 and TRBJ2-7; D may be TRBD1 (5 bases). Germline CDR1 and CDR2: MNHNY and SVGAGI (reference sequence). Trimming took 6 bases from V and 3 from J, leaving 12 bases between them. The CDR3 contains 13 residues. DNA of the CDR3: TGTGCCAGCAGCCGGGTTGACAGCTACGAGCAGTACTTC. Translated: CASSRVDSYEQYF.

The rearrangement links TRBV10-3 to TRBJ2-3; D is possibly TRBD2 (5 bases). The CDR3 totals 12 residues. V was cut by 6 bases and J by 9 bases, with 13 bases left in between. The germline gives CDR1 ENHRY, CDR2 SYGVKD. DNA for the CDR3: TGTGCCATCAGCGGGCAGTCGGGGACGCAGTATTTT. Protein sequence: CAISGQSGTQYF.

The chain uses TRBV7-9 and TRBJ2-5, with 8 bases that match TRBD1. V trimming: 6 bases; J trimming: 5 bases; junction bases outside the gene matches: 17. The CDR3 has 17 residues. The germline CDR1 and CDR2 sequences are SEHNR and FQNEAQ (reference sequence). CDR3 DNA sequence: TGTGCCAGCAGTTTTATGTCCCGAGGACAGGGCCGGGAGACCCAGTACTTC. Protein sequence: CASSFMSRGQGRETQYF.

This clone was counted only a few times. The chain joins TRBV4-3 to TRBJ2-3; D remains unclear. The germline V gene has CDR1 LGHNA and CDR2 YSLEER. This CDR3 contains 17 residues. Trimming stripped 0 bases from V and 2 bases from J, with 15 bases between. CDR3 DNA: TGCGCCAGCAGCCAAGATAGGATGAGAGACAACACAGATACGCAGTATTTT. As protein: CASSQDRMRDNTDTQYF.

This clone has more than one count but fewer than ten. The chain combines TRBV7-2 with TRBJ2-7, with 13 bases aligning to TRBD2. V lost 6 bases and J lost 0; bases outside the gene matches: 5. The germline gives CDR1 SGHTA, CDR2 FQGNSA. The CDR3 runs 16 residues. The CDR3 region has the DNA TGTGCCAGCAGGGGGACTAGCGGGACGAGCTCCTACGAGCAGTACTTC. This gives the protein CASRGTSGTSSYEQYF.

This clone was detected only a few times. J is TRBJ1-2 and V is TRBV13; D perhaps matches TRBD1 (5 bases). The CDR3 covers 13 residues. V shed 4 bases and J shed 8 bases, with 14 bases lying between them. Germline lookup yields CDR1 PRHDT and CDR2 FYEKMQ (reference sequence). CDR3 sequence: CASSWGRREGYTF. The CDR3 DNA reads TGTGCCAGCAGCTGGGGACGGAGGGAAGGCTACACCTTC.

This clone was observed a handful of times. V gene TRBV5-1 combines with J gene TRBJ2-2; D is uncertain. The CDR3 runs 14 residues. The ends were cut back, 4 bases at V and 0 bases at J, with 7 bases in the middle. Germline-derived CDR1 and CDR2 are SGHRS and YFSETQ. For the CDR3, the DNA is TGCGCCAGCAGCCTGACAACGAACACCGGGGAGCTGTTTTTT. Protein sequence: CASSLTTNTGELFF.

This clone was counted a few times. The CDR3 DNA reads as TGCAGCACTAGGGACAGGGGGCCGGCCTACGAGCAGTACTTC. It codes for CSTRDRGPAYEQYF. The chain couples TRBV29-1 to TRBJ2-7; 12 bases are shared with TRBD1. V was clipped by 8 bases and J by 2 bases; unmatched bases: 7. CDR1 and CDR2 (germline): SQVTM, ANQGSEA. This CDR3 comprises 14 residues.

This clone was seen more than once but under ten times. The chain is built from TRBV30 and TRBJ1-1; 7 positions match TRBD1. Germline loops: CDR1 GTSNPN, CDR2 SVGIG (reference sequence). This CDR3 region has 13 residues. With 2 bases clipped from V and 5 bases from J, the junction kept 5 bases outside the gene matches. CDR3 DNA sequence: TGTGCCTGGAGTAATTACAGGGGAACTGAAGCTTTCTTT. Amino acid sequence: CAWSNYRGTEAFF.

This clone has a handful of counts. V and J are TRBV4-3 and TRBJ2-5; D is perhaps TRBD2 (6 bases). The CDR3 spans 13 residues. V lost 6 bases and J lost 7, with 15 bases in between. In germline, CDR1 is LGHNA, CDR2 YSLEER. The CDR3, as DNA: TGCGCCAGCAGTCAAAATTCCGGGAGGACCCAGTACTTC. Its protein product is CASSQNSGRTQYF.

The rearrangement uses TRBV19 and TRBJ2-2, with D hard to call. V lost 3 bases and J lost 1, with 6 bases in between. CDR1 LNHDA and CDR2 SQIVND come from the germline V gene (reference sequence). This CDR3 region has 14 residues. For the CDR3, the DNA is TGTGCCAGTAGTATGACGGGGAACACCGGGGAGCTGTTTTTT. This sequence encodes CASSMTGNTGELFF.

The chain couples TRBV29-1 to TRBJ2-3; TRBD2 matches at 8 bases. The germline V gene has CDR1 SQVTM and CDR2 ANQGSEA. V was pared by 7 bases and J by 0 bases, with 6 bases of the junction left unmatched. CDR3 size: 14 residues. In DNA form, the CDR3 reads TGCAGCGCCCTATCGGGGGGGAGCACAGATACGCAGTATTTT. Its protein product is CSALSGGSTDTQYF.

The chain combines TRBV30 with TRBJ1-4; D gene ambiguous. This CDR3 contains 13 residues. V lost 3 bases to trimming and J lost 4 bases, with 9 bases between them. CDR1 GTSNPN and CDR2 SVGIG come from the germline V gene (reference sequence). This chain's CDR3 is CAWRHGGNEKLFF. For the CDR3, the DNA is TGTGCCTGGAGACACGGAGGTAATGAAAAACTGTTTTTT.

The J gene is TRBJ1-2, the V gene TRBV6-5; D perhaps matches TRBD1 (5 bases). There are 13 residues in the CDR3. Germline V CDR1 and CDR2: MNHEY, SVGAGI. With 0 bases removed from V and 8 bases from J, the gap between germline ends came to 10 bases. The CDR3 sequence: CASSYSARGGYTF. In DNA, the CDR3 is TGTGCCAGCAGTTACTCCGCCCGGGGGGGCTACACCTTC.

This rearrangement joins TRBV9 to TRBJ2-3, with D perhaps TRBD2 (6 bases). Germline CDR1 SGDLS, CDR2 YYNGEE. The germline V and J ends were trimmed by 5 bases and 0 bases, with 16 bases remaining between them. There are 16 residues in the CDR3. In nucleotides, the CDR3 is TGTGCCAGCAGACCTCCCCGCGGGGCTAGCACAGATACGCAGTATTTT. Protein: CASRPPRGASTDTQYF.

V usage is TRBV5-1 and J usage is TRBJ2-3, with D possibly being TRBD2 (6 bases). Germline V gene data show CDR1 as SGHRS and CDR2 as YFSETQ. Trimming shortened V by 4 bases and J by 1 base, and 13 bases separated the two germline ends. This CDR3 contains 15 residues. Written as DNA, the CDR3 is TGCGCCAGCAGCACCGGAGGGTCGGGCACAGATACGCAGTATTTT. Translated: CASSTGGSGTDTQYF.

The CDR3 DNA reads TGTGCCAGCAGCGTAGCCCAGGGATACGGCTCACCCCTCCACTTT. This gives the protein CASSVAQGYGSPLHF. This chain joins TRBV9 and TRBJ1-6; TRBD1 might be the D (5 bases). The V end lost 0 bases, the J end lost 10 bases, and 14 bases lay between the germline ends. The CDR3 runs 15 residues. CDR1 SGDLS and CDR2 YYNGEE come from the germline V gene.

The rearrangement uses TRBV18 and TRBJ2-2; 10 positions agree with TRBD1. Germline CDR1 KGHSH, CDR2 LQKENI. This CDR3 has 18 residues. V lost 4 bases and J lost 6; bases outside the gene matches: 14. The CDR3 loop is CASSRRAGTGASAGELFF. Written as DNA, the CDR3 is TGTGCCAGCTCACGACGCGCCGGGACAGGGGCATCAGCCGGGGAGCTGTTTTTT. Full variable domain (remainder filled in from reference TRBV18 and TRBJ2-2): NAGVMQNPRHLVRRRGQEARLRCSPMKGHSHVYWYRQLPEEGLKFMVYLQKENIIDESGMPKERFSAEFPKEGPSILRIQQVVRGDSAAYFCASSRRAGTGASAGELFFGEGSRLTVL.

V and J are TRBV19 and TRBJ2-1, with a weak D call TRBD1 (5 bases). The CDR3 covers 15 residues. V lost 6 bases, J lost 7 bases, and 19 bases lay in between. CDR1 is LNHDA, CDR2 SQIVND, per germline (reference sequence). In DNA form, the CDR3 reads TGTGCCAGTAGATATGGACAAGGCAGGCAGAATGAGCAGTTCTTC. Amino acid sequence: CASRYGQGRQNEQFF.

This clone was observed a handful of times. The genes are TRBV9 and TRBJ2-1, with a tentative D call TRBD1 (6 bases). Germline CDR1 and CDR2: SGDLS and YYNGEE. The V end lost 0 bases, the J end lost 9 bases, and 16 bases lay between the germline ends. CDR3 length: 15 amino acids. CDR3 sequence: CASSVEGEPLGEQFF. CDR3 sequence (DNA): TGTGCCAGCAGCGTAGAGGGGGAACCGTTGGGTGAGCAGTTCTTC.

The rearrangement joins TRBV7-2 to TRBJ2-5; 10 bases line up with TRBD1. CDR3 size: 16 residues. Germline V gene data show CDR1 as SGHTA and CDR2 as FQGNSA. V was pared by 5 bases and J by 6 bases, with 12 bases of the junction left unmatched. CDR3 in DNA: TGTGCCAGCAGCACCCCCTATCGGGACAGGGGAAAGACCCAGTACTTC. It codes for CASSTPYRDRGKTQYF. Variable domain in full (rest from reference TRBV7-2 and TRBJ2-5): GAGVSQSPSNKVTEKGKDVELRCDPISGHTALYWYRQSLGQGLEFLIYFQGNSAPDKSGLPSDRFSAERTGGSVSTLTIQRTQQEDSAVYLCASSTPYRDRGKTQYFGPGTRLLVL.

This chain connects TRBV29-1 to TRBJ1-2; 7 bases match TRBD1. This CDR3 contains 14 residues. J gave up 8 bases and V 4 bases, and 13 bases lay outside the gene matches. Germline V gene data show CDR1 as SQVTM and CDR2 as ANQGSEA. CDR3 sequence: CSVGAQGSLKGYTF. CDR3 coding DNA: TGCAGCGTTGGGGCACAGGGGTCCTTGAAGGGCTACACCTTC.

In this sample, this clone turned up a few times. The CDR3: CASRGSGKSNQPQHF. The CDR3 DNA sequence: TGTGCCAGCAGGGGATCAGGGAAGAGCAATCAGCCCCAGCATTTT. This chain connects TRBV6-5 to TRBJ1-5; D possibly corresponds to TRBD1 (5 bases). The V gene's germline CDR1 is MNHEY and CDR2 SVGAGI. The CDR3 contains 15 residues. The V and J ends lost 6 bases and 1 base respectively, with 13 bases between them.

This clone was observed a handful of times. The rearrangement joins TRBV19 to TRBJ2-6; D uncertain. The germline V gene has CDR1 LNHDA and CDR2 SQIVND (reference sequence). The CDR3 runs 15 residues. V was clipped by 10 bases and J by 4 bases, with 17 bases between them. The DNA of the CDR3 is TGTGCCACCCAGGTCCGGCTGTGGGGGGCCAACGTCCTGACTTTC. It translates to CATQVRLWGANVLTF.

V is TRBV5-4 and J is TRBJ2-7, with 7 bases identical to TRBD2. The CDR3 spans 13 residues. With V trimmed by 6 bases and J by 3 bases, 6 bases remained unmatched. The germline V gene has CDR1 SGHNT and CDR2 YYREEE (reference sequence). CDR3: CASTSGTNYEQYF. Here the CDR3 DNA reads TGTGCCAGCACATCCGGGACTAACTACGAGCAGTACTTC. The full variable domain, with the rest looked up from reference TRBV5-4 and TRBJ2-7, is ETGVTQSPTHLIKTRGQQVTLRCSSQSGHNTVSWYQQALGQGPQFIFQYYREEENGRGNFPPRFSGLQFPNYSSELNVNALELDDSALYLCASTSGTNYEQYFGPGTRLTVT.

This clone showed up just a few times. The chain recombines TRBV28 with TRBJ1-4; no clear D. The CDR3 length is 11 residues. Germline V CDR1 and CDR2: MDHEN, SYDVKM. V was shortened by 5 bases and J by 12 bases, with 10 bases between the two germline ends. As DNA, the CDR3 is TGTGCCAGCAGTACCGGAGTGGAACTGTTTTTT. Translating gives CASSTGVELFF.

This clone was detected a few times. V is TRBV29-1 and J is TRBJ2-2; 8 bases match TRBD1. The trim removed 8 bases at V and 8 bases at J, leaving 13 bases unmatched. CDR3 length: 14 residues. The germline CDR1 and CDR2 sequences are SQVTM and ANQGSEA. The CDR3 is CSSGGQGAGGELFF. CDR3 nucleotides: TGCAGCTCAGGAGGGCAGGGGGCAGGTGGGGAGCTGTTTTTT.

The sample holds a few counts of this clone. J is TRBJ2-1 and V is TRBV28, with D uncertain. CDR3 length: 14 residues. Trimming cost V 10 bases and J 3 bases, with 16 bases left between them. The germline V gene has CDR1 MDHEN and CDR2 SYDVKM. In nucleotides, the CDR3 is TGTGCCACCCTAATCAGAGACTTCTACAATGAGCAGTTCTTC. Amino acids: CATLIRDFYNEQFF.

This clone was detected a few times. The chain is built from TRBV7-8 and TRBJ1-5, with D possibly matching TRBD1 (5 bases). The germline CDR1 and CDR2 sequences are SGHVS and FQNEAQ. V was cut by 1 base and J by 7 bases, with 17 bases left in between. This CDR3 has 16 amino acids. CDR3 coding DNA: TGTGCCAGCAGCTTAGGGGCAGGGATGGGGTTGCAGCCCCAGCATTTT. Residues: CASSLGAGMGLQPQHF.

This clone showed up just a few times. This chain uses TRBV5-4 with TRBJ2-1; 8 positions match TRBD1. The V gene's germline CDR1 is SGHNT and CDR2 YYREEE (reference sequence). This CDR3 is built from 16 residues. Trimming at V came to 2 bases and at J to 7 bases, leaving 11 bases not matched to a gene. The CDR3 region is CASSFNQGAVGNEQFF. The CDR3 DNA follows: TGTGCCAGCAGCTTCAACCAGGGGGCAGTGGGGAATGAGCAGTTCTTC.

V and J are TRBV21-1 and TRBJ2-7; the D call TRBD2 from the table was never checked on the DNA. TRBV21-1 is described as a pseudogene. The CDR3 has 12 residues. The CDR3 DNA sequence: TGTGCCAACGTGGGGAGGGCCCACGAGCAGTACTTC. Amino acids: CANVGRAHEQYF.